What follows are 31 T cell receptor beta chains derived from one specimen sequenced in a study of patients and donors after allogeneic stem cell transplantation (dated by TCRdb to 2018 to 2021). The library was built by means of RT-PCR. Sequencing took place on a NextSeq 550. TCRdb reworked the public reads: Q25 trimming with fastp, MiXCR clone assembly, productive beta chains retained. Records with the same CDR3 protein are collapsed into one entry carrying the most frequent genes and DNA. Counted in this sample were around 82,000 distinct CDR3 sequences; about 5% of them appeared once. The top ten clones comprise 2.5% to 3% of the sample. Sequencing input: blood, either unsorted or a sorted T cell fraction (not recorded which). The receptors come from a human donor who was either an allogeneic HSCT recipient or a stem cell or donor lymphocyte infusion donor (not recorded which). It is not recorded whose cells these are; they may come from a transplant donor.

This clonotype was recorded many times. The chain couples TRBV29-1 to TRBJ2-7; 14 bases are a match to TRBD2. The CDR3 spans 14 residues. V gave up 4 bases and J gave up 5 bases; unmatched junction bases: 4. Germline V gene lookup returns CDR1 SQVTM and CDR2 ANQGSEA. CDR3 DNA sequence: TGCAGCGTTGGGACTAGCGGGAGGTGGAACGAGCAGTACTTC. Its protein product is CSVGTSGRWNEQYF.

The table lists this clonotype with many counts. The DNA for the CDR3 is TGTGCCAGCAGCTCCCGACTAGAGGCCGGGGAGCTGTTTTTT. Protein: CASSSRLEAGELFF. The J gene is TRBJ2-2, the V gene TRBV9; tentatively, D is TRBD2 (6 bases). Germline V gene data show CDR1 as SGDLS and CDR2 as YYNGEE. The CDR3 consists of 14 residues. V lost 4 bases and J 6 bases, leaving 13 bases between the germline ends.

This clonotype was recorded many times. The chain couples TRBV4-2 to TRBJ2-7, with D possibly being TRBD2 (6 bases). The CDR3 spans 15 residues. Trimming cost V 3 bases and J 0 bases, with 12 bases left between them. Per the germline V gene, CDR1 is LGHNA and CDR2 is YNFKEQ. In DNA, the CDR3 is TGTGCCAGCAGCCACGGGGGTCAGAGCTCCTACGAGCAGTACTTC. This encodes CASSHGGQSSYEQYF.

This clonotype has a count of ten or more. The rearrangement links TRBV5-1 to TRBJ2-5; 11 bases agree with TRBD1. There are 18 residues in the CDR3. Germline-derived CDR1 and CDR2 are SGHRS and YFSETQ. Trimming took 4 bases from V and 0 from J; bases not matched to a gene: 11. The chain's CDR3 is CASSLGLGQGGHQETQYF. In DNA form, the CDR3 reads TGCGCCAGCAGCCTAGGCCTGGGACAGGGGGGCCACCAAGAGACCCAGTACTTC.

The table lists this clonotype with many counts. The J gene is TRBJ1-1, the V gene TRBV3-1; no clear D gene. V was pared by 6 bases and J by 3 bases, with 11 bases between. CDR1 and CDR2 from the germline V gene are LGHDT and YNNKEL (reference sequence). This CDR3 contains 13 residues. The CDR3 DNA is TGTGCCAGCAGACATCTTAAGGACACTGAAGCTTTCTTT. The encoded protein is CASRHLKDTEAFF.

Ten or more counts support this clonotype. The chain links TRBV5-1 to TRBJ2-7; the D is unclear. With 0 bases removed from V and 3 bases from J, the gap between germline ends came to 4 bases. There are 12 residues in the CDR3. Germline values: CDR1 SGHRS, CDR2 YFSETQ. The chain's CDR3 is CASSLGGYEQYF. CDR3 coding DNA: TGCGCCAGCAGCTTGGGGGGCTACGAGCAGTACTTC. The full variable domain, rest sourced from reference TRBV5-1 and TRBJ2-7, is KAGVTQTPRYLIKTRGQQVTLSCSPISGHRSVSWYQQTPGQGLQFLFEYFSETQRNKGNFPGRFSGRQFSNSRSEMNVSTLELGDSALYLCASSLGGYEQYFGPGTRLTVT.

This clonotype appeared many times. The chain carries TRBV18 and TRBJ2-3; 9 bases align to TRBD2. The CDR3 spans 14 residues. Germline loops: CDR1 KGHSH, CDR2 LQKENI. With 8 bases clipped from V and 6 bases from J, the junction kept 9 bases outside the gene matches. The CDR3 bases are TGTGCCAGCGTAGCGGGGGCCACCTCGGATACGCAGTATTTT. Amino acid sequence: CASVAGATSDTQYF.

At least ten counts were recorded for this clonotype. The chain combines TRBV30 with TRBJ2-7, with D perhaps matching TRBD1 (8 bases). CDR1 and CDR2 (germline): GTSNPN, SVGIG (reference sequence). Trimming removed 3 bases at V and 2 bases at J, with 23 bases between. There are 17 residues in the CDR3. DNA of the CDR3: TGTGCCTGGAGGATCACAGGGGGGGGGTTTGGAACCTACGAGCAGTACTTC. Translation gives CAWRITGGGFGTYEQYF. Together with reference TRBV30 and TRBJ2-7, the CDR3 gives the full variable domain: SQTIHQWPATLVQPVGSPLSLECTVEGTSNPNLYWYRQAAGRGLQLLFYSVGIGQISSEVPQNLSASRPQDRQFILSSKKLLLSDSGFYLCAWRITGGGFGTYEQYFGPGTRLTVT.

This clonotype was found a few times. V usage is TRBV6-1 and J usage is TRBJ1-1, with TRBD1 matching 8 bases. V was pared by 4 bases and J by 6 bases, with 7 bases of the junction left unmatched. In germline, CDR1 is MNHNS, CDR2 SASEGT. There are 14 residues in the CDR3. For the CDR3, the DNA is TGTGCCAGCAGTGGGACAGGGAGTGTGGCTGAAGCTTTCTTT. Residues: CASSGTGSVAEAFF.

This clonotype has ten or more counts. The chain combines TRBV28 with TRBJ2-2; the D gene is possibly TRBD1 (5 bases). The germline V gene has CDR1 MDHEN and CDR2 SYDVKM. V was clipped by 6 bases and J by 6 bases, with 8 bases between them. This CDR3 has 12 amino acids. The CDR3 protein is CASRSGPGELFF. CDR3 coding DNA: TGTGCCAGCAGGTCAGGGCCCGGGGAGCTGTTTTTT. Together with reference TRBV28 and TRBJ2-2, the CDR3 gives the full variable domain: DVKVTQSSRYLVKRTGEKVFLECVQDMDHENMFWYRQDPGLGLRLIYFSYDVKMKEKGDIPEGYSVSREKKERFSLILESASTNQTSMYLCASRSGPGELFFGEGSRLTVL.

A few counts support this clonotype. The genes are TRBV19 and TRBJ2-3; 10 bases fit TRBD2. The CDR3 contains 16 residues. Germline V CDR1 and CDR2: LNHDA, SQIVND (reference sequence). V was pared by 5 bases and J by 0 bases, with 5 bases of the junction left unmatched. CDR3 loop: CASSSGLAASTDTQYF. The DNA of the CDR3 is TGTGCCAGTAGTTCAGGACTAGCGGCTAGCACAGATACGCAGTATTTT.

In this sample, this clonotype turned up a few times. The chain links TRBV12-3 or TRBV12-4 to TRBJ1-3; D is possibly TRBD1 (5 bases). This CDR3 has 17 residues. Trimming removed 7 bases from V and 2 bases from J, with 21 bases in between. The CDR3 DNA sequence: TGTGCCAGCATCCCCTGGGGGGGACGTCGGCCTGGAAACACCATATATTTT. This encodes CASIPWGGRRPGNTIYF.

This clonotype was counted a few times. The gene calls are TRBV3-1 and TRBJ1-3; D uncertain. Germline V gene data show CDR1 as LGHDT and CDR2 as YNNKEL (reference sequence). V was shortened by 1 base and J by 6 bases, with 1 base between the two germline ends. CDR3 length: 11 amino acids. The DNA for the CDR3 is TGTGCCAGCAGCCAAGTAAACACCATATATTTT. Residues: CASSQVNTIYF.

In its sample, this clonotype was seen a few times. This chain connects TRBV10-2 to TRBJ2-1; TRBD2 matches at 13 bases. CDR3 size: 16 residues. Per germline, CDR1 WSHSY and CDR2 SAAADI. V shed 7 bases, J shed 7 bases, and the junction held 10 bases outside the gene matches. The CDR3 protein is CASKTNRTSGRNEQFF. The DNA of the CDR3 is TGCGCCAGCAAGACCAATAGGACTAGCGGGAGAAATGAGCAGTTCTTC.

A note on this clonotype: The junction does not match germline at one end; this may be a read error. The rearrangement links TRBV5-1 to TRBJ2-3; D might be TRBD1 or TRBD2, each matching 5 bases. The CDR3 is 17 residues long. The germline CDR1 and CDR2 sequences are SGHRS and YFSETQ. CDR3 DNA: TGCGCCGGCAGCCCCGCGGTGGCTGGGGGTGCAGGTGATACGCAGTATTTT. It is translated as CAGSPAVAGGAGDTQYF. Full variable domain (remainder filled in from reference TRBV5-1 and TRBJ2-3): KAGVTQTPRYLIKTRGQQVTLSCSPISGHRSVSWYQQTPGQGLQFLFEYFSETQRNKGNFPGRFSGRQFSNSRSEMNVSTLELGDSALYLCAGSPAVAGGAGDTQYFGPGTRLTVL.

This clonotype was counted only a few times. The rearrangement joins TRBV3-1 to TRBJ1-2; no firm D call. V was clipped by 6 bases and J by 3 bases, with 11 bases between them. This CDR3 is built from 13 residues. CDR1 LGHDT and CDR2 YNNKEL come from the germline V gene (reference sequence). CDR3 bases: TGTGCCAGCAGTGCGACCGACTACTATGGCTACACCTTC. It translates to CASSATDYYGYTF.

This clonotype was observed a handful of times. V is TRBV6-1 and J is TRBJ2-2, with 7 bases fitting TRBD2. Germline V lookup: CDR1 MNHNS, CDR2 SASEGT. With V trimmed by 4 bases and J by 3 bases, 5 bases remained unmatched. The length of the CDR3 is 15 residues. The CDR3 bases are TGTGCCAGCAGTGGGGGGGGACTCCACACCGGGGAGCTGTTTTTT. Residues: CASSGGGLHTGELFF.

At least ten counts were recorded for this clonotype. This rearrangement joins TRBV20-1 to TRBJ2-3; 13 positions agree with TRBD2. The germline gives CDR1 DFQATT, CDR2 SNEGSKA (reference sequence). V was clipped by 5 bases and J by 0 bases; unmatched bases: 5. CDR3 length: 16 residues. CDR3 DNA: TGCAGTGCTGAACAGGGACTAGCGGGAAGCACAGATACGCAGTATTTT. Amino acids: CSAEQGLAGSTDTQYF.

This clonotype came up many times. The gene calls are TRBV20-1 and TRBJ2-3, with 11 bases aligning to TRBD2. Germline values: CDR1 DFQATT, CDR2 SNEGSKA (reference sequence). This CDR3 region has 15 residues. Trimming cost V 6 bases and J 7 bases; bases outside gene matches: 12. The CDR3 nucleotides read TGCAGTGCCCTGAGCAGGACTAGCGGGTCTTATACGCAGTATTTT. It codes for CSALSRTSGSYTQYF.

This clonotype was recorded many times. The chain employs TRBV2 and TRBJ2-3; D is undetermined. This CDR3 is 13 amino acids long. Germline CDR1 reads SNHLY; CDR2 reads FYNNEI. The ends were cut back, 1 base at V and 2 bases at J, with 4 bases in the middle. The CDR3 bases are TGTGCCAGCAGTGAAGACCTCACAGATACGCAGTATTTT. Amino acid sequence: CASSEDLTDTQYF.

This clonotype has a count of ten or more. The chain employs TRBV19 and TRBJ2-1, with 7 bases fitting TRBD1. CDR3 length equals 15 residues. V was clipped by 6 bases and J by 4 bases; unmatched bases: 9. Looked up from germline, CDR1 is LNHDA and CDR2 is SQIVND (reference sequence). CDR3 residues: CASRREGAAYNEQFF. For the CDR3, the DNA is TGTGCCAGTAGGAGAGAGGGGGCAGCATACAATGAGCAGTTCTTC. The full variable domain, with the rest looked up from reference TRBV19 and TRBJ2-1, is DGGITQSPKYLFRKEGQNVTLSCEQNLNHDAMYWYRQDPGQGLRLIYYSQIVNDFQKGDIAEGYSVSREKKESFPLTVTSAQKNPTAFYLCASRREGAAYNEQFFGPGTRLTVL.

This clonotype was detected ten times or more. This chain uses TRBV6-1 with TRBJ1-1; unclear D gene. This CDR3 spans 17 amino acids. The germline V gene encodes CDR1 MNHNS and CDR2 SASEGT. Trimming took 8 bases from V and 0 from J, leaving 22 bases between them. CDR3 loop: CASGKSVGRLMNTEAFF. The CDR3 coding sequence is TGTGCCAGCGGGAAATCCGTCGGGCGGCTCATGAACACTGAAGCTTTCTTT.

This clonotype showed up many times. The V and J genes are TRBV12-3 or TRBV12-4 and TRBJ2-2; D uncertain. The length of the CDR3 is 17 residues. Trimming removed 11 bases from V and 7 bases from J, with 29 bases in between. The CDR3 reads CAVPSPGPSNIGGELFF. CDR3 bases: TGTGCCGTCCCTTCACCGGGCCCCTCCAACATTGGCGGGGAGCTGTTTTTT.

There are many counts of this clonotype. The chain combines TRBV11-2 with TRBJ1-5, with TRBD1 matching over 8 bases. Germline CDR1 and CDR2: SGHAT and FQNNGV. This CDR3 is 15 amino acids long. J gave up 5 bases and V 1 base, and 4 bases lay outside the gene matches. CDR3 amino acids: CASSLGSGGHQPQHF. CDR3 nucleotide sequence: TGTGCCAGCAGCTTAGGGTCAGGGGGCCATCAGCCCCAGCATTTT.

This clonotype showed up many times. The J gene is TRBJ1-1, the V gene TRBV9; D unclear. The CDR3 length is 13 residues. Deletions cut 3 bases from V and 1 base from J, with 7 bases between. Germline V gives CDR1 SGDLS, CDR2 YYNGEE. As DNA, the CDR3 is TGTGCCAGCAGCGCCCAGCGGAACACTGAAGCTTTCTTT. It yields the protein CASSAQRNTEAFF.

V and J are TRBV30 and TRBJ2-1; 7 nucleotides align to TRBD2. This CDR3 has 15 amino acids. J lost 3 bases, V lost 0 bases, and 5 bases had no gene match. Germline V gene data show CDR1 as GTSNPN and CDR2 as SVGIG (reference sequence). The CDR3 DNA is TGTGCCTGGAGTGTAGGAAGCGGGATCTACAATGAGCAGTTCTTC. Translated: CAWSVGSGIYNEQFF.

This clonotype was detected a few times. The chain carries TRBV2 and TRBJ1-2; D is possibly TRBD1 (6 bases). Germline values: CDR1 SNHLY, CDR2 FYNNEI. This CDR3 region has 14 residues. Between the trimmed V and J ends, which lost 7 bases and 2 bases, there was a span of 14 bases. CDR3 DNA sequence: TGTGCCAGCATATTAGAGGGGGTGAACTATGGCTACACCTTC. This codes for CASILEGVNYGYTF.

The chain is built from TRBV5-4 and TRBJ2-1, with a tentative D call TRBD2 (6 bases). The germline CDR1 and CDR2 sequences are SGHNT and YYREEE (reference sequence). The V end lost 1 base, the J end lost 5 bases, and 13 bases lay between the germline ends. The CDR3 runs to 15 residues. CDR3 coding DNA: TGTGCCAGCAGCTTGACGGGAGAGGTCCACAATGAGCAGTTCTTC. It translates to CASSLTGEVHNEQFF.

In its sample, this clonotype was seen many times. The V call is TRBV5-1, the J call TRBJ2-1; possibly TRBD1 for D (6 bases). There are 16 residues in the CDR3. V lost 4 bases and J 2 bases, leaving 16 bases between the germline ends. Germline V CDR1 and CDR2: SGHRS, YFSETQ. The DNA for the CDR3 is TGCGCCAGCAGCCAAACGGGACACATAACCTACAATGAGCAGTTCTTC. Translated: CASSQTGHITYNEQFF.

This clonotype has ten or more counts. The V and J genes are TRBV20-1 and TRBJ2-7, with 7 nucleotides matching TRBD2. After removal of 5 bases from V and 4 bases from J, the junction contained 11 bases not matched to a gene. Germline V CDR1 and CDR2: DFQATT, SNEGSKA (reference sequence). This CDR3 has 14 residues. The CDR3 nucleotides are TGCAGTGCTCCCACCCAGCGGGGTTATTACGAGCAGTACTTC. Translating it yields CSAPTQRGYYEQYF.

J is TRBJ1-5 and V is TRBV28, with D perhaps TRBD1 (6 bases). V gave up 1 base and J gave up 4 bases, with 14 bases separating them. The CDR3 sequence is 16 residues long. CDR1 and CDR2 from the germline V gene are MDHEN and SYDVKM. This chain's CDR3 is CASSLFFLQGNQPQHF. The CDR3, as DNA: TGTGCCAGCAGTTTATTTTTTTTACAGGGTAATCAGCCCCAGCATTTT.